These T cell receptor beta chains were read from a single sample in a study of blood T cell repertoires in COVID-19. Produced via immunoSEQ multiplex PCR; TCRdb's table is partial and in-frame only. The profile shows 150,000 to 200,000 clones, around 74% of them singletons. Sequencing input: peripheral blood. The source of these receptors is a woman older than 75 with acute or convalescent COVID-19. Each CDR3 is given with its conserved first and last residue. Fields, in order: D gene, clone size, V gene, J gene, CDR3 DNA, CDR3 protein. The D gene is left open where the match is weak. Some rows mark clone size as missing; the rest say once, few, many or name a class of expanded clone.

NA	NA	TRBV7-2	TRBJ2-5	TGTGCCAGCAGCATTTCGCCCGGGTCTTGGGAGACCCAGTACTTC	CASSISPGSWETQYF
NA	NA	TRBV28	TRBJ1-4	TGTGCCAGCAGTCCCCCTCGGACAGATGAAAAACTGTTTTTT	CASSPPRTDEKLFF
NA	NA	TRBV3-1/TRBV3-2	TRBJ1-2	TGTGCCAGCAGCCTGCCAGGGGATGGCTACACCTTC	CASSLPGDGYTF
NA	once	TRBV30	TRBJ2-5	TGTGCCTGGAGTGGTCCCAGCGGGCAAGAGACCCAGTACTTC	CAWSGPSGQETQYF
NA	NA	TRBV4-1	TRBJ2-1	TGCGCCAGCAGCCAAGGGACTGCGCCCAATGAGCAGTTCTTC	CASSQGTAPNEQFF
NA	NA	TRBV5-5	TRBJ1-3	TGTGCCAGCAGCCCCGTACAGGGAGGAAACACCATATATTTT	CASSPVQGGNTIYF
NA	NA	TRBV28	TRBJ2-3	TGTGCCAGCAGTTCGGCAGGCTGGAGCACAGATACGCAGTATTTT	CASSSAGWSTDTQYF
TRBD2	few	TRBV6-2/TRBV6-3	TRBJ2-1	TGTGCCAGCAGTTCCCTCGGACTAGCGGTAAAATACAATGAGCAGTTCTTC	CASSSLGLAVKYNEQFF
TRBD2	few	TRBV5-1	TRBJ2-2	TGCGCCAGCAGCTTGAGACTAGCGGGACCCGGGGAGCTGTTTTTT	CASSLRLAGPGELFF
TRBD1	few	TRBV5-1	TRBJ1-1	TGCGCCAGCAGCTTGGGGAATCAACAGGGGGCAAGAGCTTTCTTT	CASSLGNQQGARAFF
NA	NA	TRBV3-1/TRBV3-2	TRBJ1-6	TGTGCCAGCAGCCAGGGGTTCGGGAGGGCACCCCTCCACTTT	CASSQGFGRAPLHF
TRBD2	few	TRBV5-1	TRBJ2-7	TGCGCCAGCAGCATTAGCGGGGGCGCCTACGAGCAGTACTTC	CASSISGGAYEQYF
NA	NA	TRBV5-1	TRBJ1-2	TGCGCCAGCACCGAGGTTGGCGACTATGGCTACACCTTC	CASTEVGDYGYTF
TRBD1	few	TRBV28	TRBJ2-3	TGTGCCAGTAAAACCGGGACAGGGTACACAGATACGCAGTATTTT	CASKTGTGYTDTQYF
TRBD1	NA	TRBV11-3	TRBJ2-5	TGTGCCAGCAGCTTGGGCCTTACAGGGGGCGAAGAGACCCAGTACTTC	CASSLGLTGGEETQYF
TRBD1	NA	TRBV3-1/TRBV3-2	TRBJ1-1	TGTGCCAGCAGCCAAACAGGGGGGGTCACTGAAGCTTTCTTT	CASSQTGGVTEAFF
NA	NA	TRBV5-4	TRBJ2-7	TGTGCCAGCAGCTTATCGGGGGACTACGAGCAGTACTTC	CASSLSGDYEQYF
NA	NA	TRBV27	TRBJ1-1	TGTGCCAGCAGTTTATACCCCTGGAGTGAAGCTTTCTTT	CASSLYPWSEAFF
TRBD2	few	TRBV29-1	TRBJ2-1	TGCAGCTCCAGACTAGCGCCGAGCTCCTACAATGAGCAGTTCTTC	CSSRLAPSSYNEQFF
TRBD1	few	TRBV6-6	TRBJ2-2	TGTGCCAGCAGGGGAGGGGGGACAGGGACTCCCGGGGAGCTGTTTTTT	CASRGGGTGTPGELFF
TRBD2	NA	TRBV15	TRBJ2-7	TGTGCCACCAGCAGAGATGTTACCGGGACTAGCCTCGAGCAGTACTTC	CATSRDVTGTSLEQYF
TRBD1	NA	TRBV5-1	TRBJ1-4	TGCGCCAGCAGCTTGGACAGGGGCGTGGTTGCGGGTGAAAAACTGTTTTTT	CASSLDRGVVAGEKLFF
TRBD1	NA	TRBV3-1/TRBV3-2	TRBJ1-1	TGTGCCAGCAGCCAAGGACAGGGCGGCACTGAAGCTTTCTTT	CASSQGQGGTEAFF
TRBD2	few	TRBV5-4	TRBJ2-1	TGTGCCAGCAGCTTGGTCGTCGGGAGGACTTACAATGAGCAGTTCTTC	CASSLVVGRTYNEQFF
NA	once	TRBV10-3	TRBJ1-1	TGTGCCATCAGTGCAGGGATGAACACTGAAGCTTTCTTT	CAISAGMNTEAFF
NA	NA	TRBV7-8	TRBJ2-5	TGTGCCAGCAGCCCGATGAAACGGGTGACCCAGTACTTC	CASSPMKRVTQYF
TRBD2	few	TRBV9	TRBJ2-1	TGTGCCAGCAGCGTGCGTGGGACTAGCGGGAGGTGGGATGAGCAGTTCTTC	CASSVRGTSGRWDEQFF
TRBD1	NA	TRBV11-2	TRBJ2-1	TGTGCCAGCAGCTTAGTCGGACAGGGGGCATCATATGAGCAGTTCTTC	CASSLVGQGASYEQFF
TRBD2	few	TRBV28	TRBJ2-1	TGTGCCACCTCACGGGGACTAGCGGCTAAGAGCTCCTACAATGAGCAGTTCTTC	CATSRGLAAKSSYNEQFF
TRBD2	NA	TRBV5-6	TRBJ2-1	TGTGCCAGCAGCTCGTCTGCTAGCGGAAATGAGCAGTTCTTC	CASSSSASGNEQFF
NA	NA	TRBV19	TRBJ2-1	TGTGCCAGTAGTCGGGGGAGGCCTCGGGGGTCCTACAATGAGCAGTTCTTC	CASSRGRPRGSYNEQFF
TRBD2	NA	TRBV3-1/TRBV3-2	TRBJ2-3	TGTGCCAGCAGCAGGGCGGGAGGGGGGTCAGATACGCAGTATTTT	CASSRAGGGSDTQYF
NA	NA	TRBV28	TRBJ1-5	TGTGCCAGCAGTTTATCAGGGATGCCCCAGCATTTT	CASSLSGMPQHF
NA	NA	TRBV5-4	TRBJ2-7	TGTGCCAGCAGCTTGGTGGCAGGGAGGAGTGACGAGCAGTACTTC	CASSLVAGRSDEQYF
TRBD2	few	TRBV19	TRBJ2-2	TGTGCCACCATAAGACTAGCGGGAGGGGACACCGGGGAGCTGTTTTTT	CATIRLAGGDTGELFF
NA	few	TRBV19	TRBJ2-7	TGTGCCAGTAGTATTCGTGGGGCCTACTACGAGCAGTACTTC	CASSIRGAYYEQYF
NA	NA	TRBV9	TRBJ2-3	TGTGCCAGCAGCGGGCGACAGGCAGATACGCAGTATTTT	CASSGRQADTQYF
TRBD1	NA	TRBV28	TRBJ2-7	TGTGCCAGCAGTCGACCGGGACAGGGGGCTTACGAGCAGTACTTC	CASSRPGQGAYEQYF
TRBD2	NA	TRBV10-1	TRBJ2-3	TGCGCCAGCAGCCCTAGCGGGAGGCCCACAGATACGCAGTATTTT	CASSPSGRPTDTQYF
TRBD1	NA	TRBV11-2	TRBJ1-3	TGTGCCAGCAGCTTAGGCCCGGGACAGCCCATGAACACCATATATTTT	CASSLGPGQPMNTIYF
TRBD2	NA	TRBV5-1	TRBJ2-7	TGCGCCAGCAGCACGCCGGGACTAGCGGCTGGGTCCGAGCAGTACTTC	CASSTPGLAAGSEQYF
NA	NA	TRBV19	TRBJ1-1	TGTGCCACAAGCCTACAGGGAGCGAACACTGAAGCTTTCTTT	CATSLQGANTEAFF
TRBD1	NA	TRBV15	TRBJ2-4	TGTGCCACCAGCAGGGAGGGACAGGGTGTCATTCAGTACTTC	CATSREGQGVIQYF
TRBD2	NA	TRBV24-1	TRBJ2-7	TGTGCCACCAGTGTACAGGGGGACACCAAGAACTGTCCTAGCGGGAGTTACGAGCAGTACTTC	CATSVQGDTKNCPSGSYEQYF
NA	NA	TRBV6-4	TRBJ2-3	TGTGCCAGCAGTGACTCGTATGGAGGCCTGGGCACAGATACGCAGTATTTT	CASSDSYGGLGTDTQYF
NA	NA	TRBV21-1	TRBJ2-5	TGTGCCAGCAGCCAAAAAGGTGGGACTAGCGGGAGTCAAGAGACCCAGTACTTC	CASSQKGGTSGSQETQYF
NA	NA	TRBV3-1/TRBV3-2	TRBJ1-5	TGTGCCAGCAGCCAAGATCTACTGGATCAGCCCCAGCATTTT	CASSQDLLDQPQHF
NA	NA	TRBV5-1	TRBJ2-7	TGCGCCAGCAGCTTGGGGACAGCCCGACCCTACGAGCAGTACTTC	CASSLGTARPYEQYF
TRBD1	NA	TRBV10-3	TRBJ2-2	TGTGCCACCATTGGGACAGGGTTCACCGGGGAGCTGTTTTTT	CATIGTGFTGELFF
NA	NA	TRBV7-9	TRBJ2-1	TGTGCCAGCAGCTCCCCCGGGGGAGCCAGGCAGTTCTTC	CASSSPGGARQFF
NA	NA	TRBV24-1	TRBJ1-2	TGTGCCACCAGTGATCATGGACAGTCGACTTCTAACTATGGCTACACCTTC	CATSDHGQSTSNYGYTF
TRBD2	NA	TRBV4-1	TRBJ2-1	TGCGCCAGCAGCCAAGATGTTGCCCTAGCGGGCATCCTCCGGCAGTTCTTC	CASSQDVALAGILRQFF
NA	NA	TRBV10-1	TRBJ1-1	TGCGCCAGCAGTGGAGTCGCGGGCACTGAAGCTTTCTTT	CASSGVAGTEAFF
NA	NA	TRBV11-2	TRBJ1-1	TGTGCCAGCAGCTTAGATCCGTACACTGAAGCTTTCTTT	CASSLDPYTEAFF